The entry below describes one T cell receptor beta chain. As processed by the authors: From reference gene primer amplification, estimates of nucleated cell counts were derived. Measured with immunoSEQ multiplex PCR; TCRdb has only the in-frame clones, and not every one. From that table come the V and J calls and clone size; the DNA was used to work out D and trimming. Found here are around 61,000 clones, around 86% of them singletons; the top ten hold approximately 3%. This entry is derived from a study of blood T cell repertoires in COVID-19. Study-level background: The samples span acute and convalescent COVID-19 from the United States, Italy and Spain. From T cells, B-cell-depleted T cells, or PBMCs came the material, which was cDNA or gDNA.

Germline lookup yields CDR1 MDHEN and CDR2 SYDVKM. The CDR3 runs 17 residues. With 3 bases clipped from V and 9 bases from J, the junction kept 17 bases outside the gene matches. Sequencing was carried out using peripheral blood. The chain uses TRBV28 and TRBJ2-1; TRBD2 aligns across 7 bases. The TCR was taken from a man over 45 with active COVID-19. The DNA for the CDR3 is TGTGCCAGCAGTTTTCAAGCCTTGGGTGGGGGGGAGGTTGAGCAGTTCTTC. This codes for CASSFQALGGGEVEQFF.